These 16 T cell receptor beta chains originate from one sample sequenced in a study of prognosis after radiotherapy for stage I lung cancer. Genomic DNA provided the template from which TCR beta CDR3 was amplified by two-round multiplex PCR. Gene-specific TRBV and TRBJ primers were used in PCR round one. TCRdb reprocessed the multiplex PCR reads via MiXCR and lists one record per CDR3 protein. There are about 21,000 distinct CDR3 sequences in the sample; more than 40% occur only once, and approximately 34% lies in the top ten. The sample here was PBMCs, taken before or after stereotactic body radiation therapy (not recorded which). Receptor source: a donor older than 45 with non-small cell lung cancer.

As to this clonotype: A much larger clone lies a single base off, so this may be a read error. This chain uses TRBV29-1 with TRBJ1-6, with 11 bases aligning to TRBD1. The V segment lost 5 bases and the J segment 7 bases; nucleotides outside the gene matches: 1. This CDR3 comprises 13 residues. Germline V gives CDR1 SQVTM, CDR2 ANQGSEA. CDR3 protein: CSVRTGGNSPLHF. The CDR3 DNA reads TGCAGCGTTAGGACAGGGGGCAATTCACCCCTCCACTTT.

V and J are TRBV19 and TRBJ2-7; 8 bases line up with TRBD2. The CDR3 loop spans 18 amino acids. Germline CDR1 and CDR2: LNHDA and SQIVND (reference sequence). The ends lost 5 bases at V and 2 bases at J; junction bases unmatched: 17. The CDR3 DNA follows: TGTGCCAGTAGTCCAGGGACGGGGGGGTTATCGGGACCCTACGAGCAGTACTTC. It yields the protein CASSPGTGGLSGPYEQYF. Combining the CDR3 with reference TRBV19 and TRBJ2-7 gives the whole variable domain DGGITQSPKYLFRKEGQNVTLSCEQNLNHDAMYWYRQDPGQGLRLIYYSQIVNDFQKGDIAEGYSVSREKKESFPLTVTSAQKNPTAFYLCASSPGTGGLSGPYEQYFGPGTRLTVT.

This chain links TRBV11-2 with TRBJ2-7; D perhaps matches TRBD2 (5 bases). The CDR3 loop spans 15 amino acids. V lost 1 base, J lost 0 bases, and 10 bases lay in between. In germline, CDR1 is SGHAT, CDR2 FQNNGV. CDR3 sequence reads: CASSLGGLSSYEQYF. The CDR3 nucleotides are TGTGCCAGCAGCTTAGGAGGGCTTAGCTCCTACGAGCAGTACTTC.

In DNA form, the CDR3 reads TGTGCCAGCAGTTATGAGGCAGGCTTCTCTGGAAACACCATATATTTT. Translating gives CASSYEAGFSGNTIYF. The chain is built from TRBV6-9 and TRBJ1-3; D unclear. Germline assignment: CDR1 MNHGY and CDR2 SVAAGI. Trimming took 2 bases from V and 0 from J, leaving 11 bases between them. This CDR3 is 16 amino acids long.

This clonotype was detected many times. V is TRBV6-2 or TRBV6-3 and J is TRBJ2-5; D is possibly TRBD1 (6 bases). The germline V gene encodes CDR1 MNHEY and CDR2 SVGEGT. This CDR3 is 12 amino acids long. Trimming stripped 8 bases from V and 8 bases from J, with 15 bases between. The CDR3 sequence is CASGEWGQTQYF. CDR3 bases: TGTGCCAGCGGAGAGTGGGGGCAAACCCAGTACTTC.

About this clonotype: A read error likely explains this, since a far larger clone differs by one base. The gene calls are TRBV6-4 and TRBJ2-3; tentatively, D is TRBD1 or TRBD2 (5 bases each). Germline V gene data show CDR1 as MRHNA and CDR2 as SNTAGT. The CDR3 is 16 residues long. CDR3 protein: CASSELWGPSTDKQYF. CDR3 bases: TGTGCCAGCAGTGAACTGTGGGGACCCAGCACAGATAAGCAGTATTTT.

V is TRBV11-1 and J is TRBJ2-2, with a weak D call TRBD2 (5 bases). This CDR3 contains 14 residues. V shed 8 bases and J shed 6 bases, with 16 bases lying between them. Germline-derived CDR1 and CDR2 are SGHAT and FQDESV (reference sequence). The CDR3 nucleotides read TGTGCCAGCGGCCGGGATCCGCAGTCCGGGGAGCTGTTTTTT. The encoded protein is CASGRDPQSGELFF.

This clonotype has at least ten counts. J is TRBJ2-2 and V is TRBV2; D perhaps matches TRBD1 (5 bases). The CDR3 spans 15 residues. Trimming pared 3 bases from V and 1 base from J, leaving 9 bases between. The germline V gene encodes CDR1 SNHLY and CDR2 FYNNEI. CDR3 nucleotide sequence: TGTGCCAGCAGTGAGTGGACACAGAACACCGGGGAGCTGTTTTTT. This encodes CASSEWTQNTGELFF. Supplemented by reference TRBV2 and TRBJ2-2, the full variable domain reads EPEVTQTPSHQVTQMGQEVILRCVPISNHLYFYWYRQILGQKVEFLVSFYNNEISEKSEIFDDQFSVERPDGSNFTLKIRSTKLEDSAMYFCASSEWTQNTGELFFGEGSRLTVL.

This clonotype was recorded at least ten times. V is TRBV4-1 and J is TRBJ1-6, with D possibly matching TRBD1 (5 bases). The CDR3 has 15 residues. V was trimmed by 1 base and J by 5 bases, leaving 9 bases between them. Germline V gene lookup returns CDR1 MGHRA and CDR2 YSYEKL. The CDR3 DNA sequence: TGCGCCAGCAGCCAAGTCAGGGCGGATAATTCACCCCTCCACTTT. Translating it yields CASSQVRADNSPLHF.

The rearrangement uses TRBV28 and TRBJ2-7, with D tentatively TRBD1 or TRBD2 (5 bases each). Germline V CDR1 and CDR2: MDHEN, SYDVKM. The CDR3 totals 16 residues. V gave up 1 base and J gave up 3 bases, with 16 bases separating them. The CDR3 sequence: CASSLYSGTEYYEQYF. CDR3 in DNA: TGTGCCAGCAGTTTATATTCCGGGACGGAGTACTACGAGCAGTACTTC.

The rearrangement uses TRBV11-3 and TRBJ2-5; D ambiguous. V was shortened by 5 bases and J by 4 bases, with 11 bases between the two germline ends. Germline CDR1 is SGHNT and CDR2 is YENEEA. There are 13 residues in the CDR3. The CDR3 here is CASSPLLGETQYF. The CDR3 DNA is TGTGCCAGCAGCCCCCTCTTGGGAGAGACCCAGTACTTC.

Many counts were recorded for this clonotype. V and J are TRBV7-2 and TRBJ1-2; D call uncertain. Germline V gene data show CDR1 as SGHTA and CDR2 as FQGNSA. This CDR3 is 12 amino acids long. The V end lost 6 bases, the J end lost 4 bases, and 9 bases lay between the germline ends. The DNA of the CDR3 is TGTGCCAGCAGTTATAGTGTCTATGGCTACACCTTC. Protein sequence: CASSYSVYGYTF.

This clonotype has at least ten counts. One end of the junction fails to match germline, which may point to a read error. The V and J genes are TRBV11-3 and TRBJ2-7; the D gene is possibly TRBD1 (6 bases). Germline V gives CDR1 SGHNT, CDR2 YENEEA. The CDR3 runs 13 residues. The CDR3 bases are TGTGCCAGCAGCCTAGACAGGTTCTACGAGCAGTACTTC. Its translation: CASSLDRFYEQYF.

This clonotype was recorded many times. The chain employs TRBV9 and TRBJ2-5; tentatively, D is TRBD1 (6 bases). Germline V gene data show CDR1 as SGDLS and CDR2 as YYNGEE. The CDR3 loop spans 13 amino acids. Trimming removed 2 bases at V and 3 bases at J, with 8 bases between. The CDR3 DNA is TGTGCCAGCAGCGTGACAGGAGAAGAGACCCAGTACTTC. Translated, it gives CASSVTGEETQYF.

The gene calls are TRBV9 and TRBJ2-7; 8 bases map to TRBD1. The CDR3 has 16 residues. V lost 2 bases, J lost 6 bases, and 13 bases stayed unmatched. Germline assignment: CDR1 SGDLS and CDR2 YYNGEE. CDR3 sequence: CASSVAFRTGIREQYF. The DNA for the CDR3 is TGTGCCAGCAGCGTGGCTTTTAGGACAGGGATTCGCGAGCAGTACTTC.

As regards this clonotype: At one end the junction does not follow the germline gene, possibly because of a read error. The chain joins TRBV6-1 to TRBJ2-2, with D possibly TRBD2 on 6 matching bases. Germline CDR1 MNHNS, CDR2 SASEGT. The CDR3 covers 14 residues. The CDR3 loop is CASRYGSGVGQLFF. The CDR3 region has the DNA TGTGCCAGCAGATATGGGTCGGGAGTCGGGCAGCTGTTTTTT.